A single sample is the source of the 11 T cell receptor beta chains below, sequenced in a study of T cell repertoires in cytomegalovirus infection (dated by TCRdb to between 2018 and 2020). These receptors' antigens are unknown. Per the publication, the treatment or condition label means: in vitro stimulation with specific CMV peptide epitopes to enrich CMV-specific T cells. Sequencing instrument: Illumina HiSeq 1500. TCRdb reworked the public reads: Q25 trimming with fastp, MiXCR clone assembly, productive beta chains retained. Identical CDR3 proteins give one entry, which carries the most common genes and DNA. In all, the sample holds roughly 700,000 distinct CDR3 sequences, and approximately 33% of those were seen once. The ten largest clonotypes hold 15% to 20% of the sample. The sample was cultured PBMCs, taken from culture after CMV antigen stimulation. The origin of the receptors is a human donor in good health (CMV status not recorded). Some clones in this sample may be carry-over from other donors' samples.

This clonotype was seen a few times. This chain connects TRBV27 to TRBJ1-5; TRBD1 is a possible D gene (5 bases). Germline loops: CDR1 MNHEY, CDR2 SMNVEV (reference sequence). The CDR3 extends over 13 amino acids. V dropped 7 bases and J dropped 4 bases, with 11 bases sitting between them. In nucleotides, the CDR3 is TGTGCCAGCAACGGGGGTAGGAATCAGCCCCAGCATTTT. This gives the protein CASNGGRNQPQHF.

This clonotype was seen a handful of times. The rearrangement links TRBV19 to TRBJ1-6, with 8 bases identical to TRBD1. Germline V gene lookup returns CDR1 LNHDA and CDR2 SQIVND (reference sequence). This CDR3 spans 15 amino acids. V was pared by 3 bases and J by 10 bases, with 8 bases of the junction left unmatched. The DNA for the CDR3 is TGTGCCAGTAGTATTCCGGACAGGGCCGGATCACCCCTCCACTTT. The encoded protein is CASSIPDRAGSPLHF.

The V gene is TRBV19, the J gene TRBJ1-1, with a possible D match to TRBD1 (5 bases). CDR1 is LNHDA and CDR2 is SQIVND in the germline V gene (reference sequence). Between the trimmed V and J ends, which lost 3 bases and 3 bases, there was a span of 8 bases. This CDR3 contains 13 residues. CDR3 in amino acids: CASSIWGYTEAFF. CDR3 DNA: TGTGCCAGTAGTATTTGGGGGTACACTGAAGCTTTCTTT.

This clonotype was seen a handful of times. The V call is TRBV28, the J call TRBJ1-1; TRBD1 might be the D (6 bases). This CDR3 is 17 amino acids long. Per germline, CDR1 MDHEN and CDR2 SYDVKM. V lost 0 bases to trimming and J lost 6 bases, with 20 bases between them. Here the CDR3 reads CASSLWMGGLIVSEAFF. In DNA, the CDR3 is TGTGCCAGCAGTTTATGGATGGGGGGGCTCATTGTGTCTGAAGCTTTCTTT.

The CDR3 is CASMDIRDGANYGYTF. CDR3 bases: TGCGCCAGCATGGATATCCGGGACGGAGCTAACTATGGCTACACCTTC. J is TRBJ1-2 and V is TRBV5-1, with a weak D call TRBD1 (5 bases). Deletions cut 6 bases from V and 0 bases from J, with 18 bases between. The CDR3 runs 16 residues. Germline-derived CDR1 and CDR2 are SGHRS and YFSETQ.

The chain joins TRBV6-8 to TRBJ2-2, with TRBD2 identical over 8 bases. The CDR3 consists of 16 residues. The V gene end was trimmed by 0 bases and the J gene end by 4 bases; junction bases not matched to a gene: 4. Per germline, CDR1 MNHGY and CDR2 SAAAGT. CDR3 DNA sequence: TGTGCCAGCAGTTACTCGCTTCGGGGGGGCACCGGGGAGCTGTTTTTT. This gives the protein CASSYSLRGGTGELFF.

This clonotype was seen a few times. The chain couples TRBV23-1 to TRBJ2-1, with D unclear. TRBV23-1 is sorted into the ORF group, with uncertain function. The V gene lost 1 base and the J gene lost 5 bases, with 18 bases spanning the gap. The CDR3 sequence is 17 residues long. CDR3 bases: TGCGCCAGCAGTCAATGCCAACCTCTTCTCCATCACAATGAGCAGTTCTTC. It specifies CASSQCQPLLHHNEQFF.

The rearrangement links TRBV29-1 to TRBJ2-1; tentatively, D is TRBD2 (6 bases). V gave up 4 bases and J gave up 6 bases, with 10 bases separating them. The V gene's germline CDR1 is SQVTM and CDR2 ANQGSEA. The CDR3 covers 12 residues. The CDR3 region is CSVGREFNEQFF. The DNA of the CDR3 is TGCAGCGTTGGCCGGGAGTTCAATGAGCAGTTCTTC.

This clonotype was counted only a few times. The chain links TRBV7-2 to TRBJ2-7; 9 bases are a match to TRBD2. CDR1 and CDR2 from the germline V gene are SGHTA and FQGNSA. This CDR3 has 15 amino acids. Germline trimming cut 1 base from V and 5 bases from J; bases unmatched to any gene: 6. CDR3 coding DNA: TGTGCCAGCAGCTTAGTGCGGGGGGGTTTCGACGAGCAGTACTTC. This gives the protein CASSLVRGGFDEQYF.

The V gene is TRBV7-8, the J gene TRBJ1-5; the D gene is possibly TRBD1 (6 bases). Germline CDR1 reads SGHVS; CDR2 reads FQNEAQ. CDR3 length: 14 amino acids. V lost 6 bases, J lost 5 bases, and 14 bases lay in between. The CDR3 sequence is CASSEEGGHQPQHF. In DNA, the CDR3 is TGTGCCAGCAGTGAGGAGGGGGGCCATCAGCCCCAGCATTTT.

There are many counts of this clonotype. The rearrangement joins TRBV7-2 to TRBJ2-3; a possible D gene is TRBD2 (5 bases). CDR1 and CDR2 from the germline V gene are SGHTA and FQGNSA. The CDR3 length is 15 residues. The V gene lost 4 bases and the J gene lost 1 base, with 12 bases spanning the gap. CDR3 in DNA: TGTGCCAGCAGCTGGTGGACTGAGGGCACAGATACGCAGTATTTT. This translates into CASSWWTEGTDTQYF.